The rows below give T cell receptor beta chains drawn from one sample of a study of blood T cells in healthy people across ages. TCRdb processed the 5' RACE reads anew with MiXCR; each CDR3 protein has one entry. The table records more than 1,400,000 distinct CDR3 sequences, about 43% of them present only once. Material: blood. The receptors stem from a woman under 30 in good health. CDR3s include the opening cysteine and the closing phenylalanine or tryptophan.

16 TRBV6-6 CASKFGHLGMNTEAFF
15 TRBV20-1 CSARRPGTGTDEQYF
12 TRBV20-1 CSASASQETQFF
15 TRBV12-3/TRBV12-4 CASSFEGQGTDTQYF
12 TRBV20-1 CSARQGTHGYTF
15 TRBV6-1 CAGGEDTRISSPLHF
14 TRBV15 CATSRLSSYNEQFF
15 TRBV12-3/TRBV12-4 CASSLLTSGRVEQFF
16 TRBV21-1 CASSQSYTAPFYEQYF
17 TRBV27 CASRRTGLAGVTDTQYF
14 TRBV11-2 CASSLVYGATEAFF
14 TRBV20-1 CSARDGSRNQPQHF
16 TRBV7-2 CASSSLGLAEYNEQFF
13 TRBV27 CASSFPGSYGQYF
13 TRBV12-3/TRBV12-4 CASSGSGYGEQYF
17 TRBV14 CASSQWGRTGGHYGYTF
16 TRBV10-3 CAISVSQGARGNEQFF
15 TRBV7-2 CASSLALTVVVGYTF
17 TRBV15 CATSRAPDRDGIIEQFF
14 TRBV10-3 CAIRRSGETDTQYF